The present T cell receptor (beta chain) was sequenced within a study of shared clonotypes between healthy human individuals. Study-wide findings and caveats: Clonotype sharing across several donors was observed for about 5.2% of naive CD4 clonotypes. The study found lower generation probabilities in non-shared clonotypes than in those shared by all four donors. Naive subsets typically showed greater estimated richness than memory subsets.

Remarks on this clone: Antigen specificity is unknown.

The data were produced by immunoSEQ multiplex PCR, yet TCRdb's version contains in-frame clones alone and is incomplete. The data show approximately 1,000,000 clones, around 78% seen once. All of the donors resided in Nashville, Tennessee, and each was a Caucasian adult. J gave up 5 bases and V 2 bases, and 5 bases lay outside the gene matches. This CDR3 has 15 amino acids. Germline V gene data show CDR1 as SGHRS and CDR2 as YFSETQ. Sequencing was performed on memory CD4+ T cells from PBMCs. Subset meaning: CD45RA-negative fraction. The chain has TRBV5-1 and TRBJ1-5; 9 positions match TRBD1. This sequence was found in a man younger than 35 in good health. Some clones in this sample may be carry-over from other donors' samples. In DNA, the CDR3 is TGCGCCAGCAGCTTATACAGGGGGCATCATCAGCCCCAGCATTTT. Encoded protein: CASSLYRGHHQPQHF.